The 16 T cell receptor beta chains in this list originate from one sample, sequenced in a study of blood T cells in healthy people across ages. It was with a sample-barcoded 5' primer and a J-beta primer mix that a second PCR of roughly 7 to 12 cycles was run. TCRdb re-called the 5' RACE reads through MiXCR, storing one row per CDR3 protein. The table includes more than 1,000,000 distinct CDR3 sequences, approximately 25% detected once. The data were also submitted as part of a second study, on T cells of mothers and their children.

Material for sequencing was blood. These receptor sequences come from a girl between 2 and 10 years old in good health.

The J gene is TRBJ1-2, the V gene TRBV6-2 or TRBV6-3; D is ambiguous. Per the germline V gene, CDR1 is MNHEY and CDR2 is SVGEGT. V was shortened by 7 bases and J by 2 bases, with 11 bases between the two germline ends. CDR3 length: 13 amino acids. CDR3 nucleotides: TGTGCCAGCACCCCGGGATTCAACTATGGCTACACCTTC. Translation: CASTPGFNYGYTF.

This clonotype was seen a few times. The chain is built from TRBV7-9 and TRBJ1-2, with D unresolved. This CDR3 comprises 12 residues. Germline CDR1 is SEHNR and CDR2 is FQNEAQ (reference sequence). Trimming left V 2 bases short and J 6 bases short, with 7 bases between. DNA for the CDR3: TGTGCCAGCAGCTTACCAGGTGATGGCTACACCTTC. Residues: CASSLPGDGYTF.

As for this clonotype: The CDR3 carries no conserved terminal phenylalanine or tryptophan, so it likely arises from a read error. CDR3 sequence: CASSLVGGLSTDTQHL. In nucleotides, the CDR3 is TGTGCCAGCAGCTTGGTTGGCGGGCTGAGCACAGATACGCAGCATCTT. The chain combines TRBV5-6 with TRBJ2-3; D unresolved. Gene TRBJ1-5 matches the end of the DNA better, so the J call may be wrong. Looked up from germline, CDR1 is SGHDT and CDR2 is YYEEEE. CDR3 length: 16 amino acids.

The chain has TRBV12-5 and TRBJ2-4; 9 bases are a match to TRBD2. J lost 4 bases, V lost 2 bases, and 9 bases had no gene match. The V gene's germline CDR1 is LGHNT and CDR2 FRNRAP. This CDR3 comprises 17 residues. CDR3 DNA: TGTGCTAGTGGTTTGACATTGACTAGCGGCTTGAAAAACATTCAGTACTTC. Its translation: CASGLTLTSGLKNIQYF.

The chain carries TRBV15 and TRBJ1-5; D not resolved. The CDR3 has 15 amino acids. Per the germline V gene, CDR1 is LNHNV and CDR2 is YYDKDF (reference sequence). V lost 0 bases, J lost 8 bases, and 14 bases lay in between. This chain's CDR3 is CATSRDPRTEEPQHF. For the CDR3, the DNA is TGTGCCACCAGCAGAGATCCCAGGACCGAGGAGCCCCAGCATTTT.

This clonotype has more than one count but fewer than ten. The V gene is TRBV5-1, the J gene TRBJ2-5; possibly TRBD2 for D (6 bases). V lost 5 bases to trimming and J lost 4 bases, with 12 bases between them. Germline V gives CDR1 SGHRS, CDR2 YFSETQ. The CDR3 loop spans 13 amino acids. The CDR3 region is CASRRGERETQYF. CDR3 DNA sequence: TGCGCCAGCAGACGCGGGGAAAGAGAGACCCAGTACTTC.

This clonotype has a handful of counts. The rearrangement links TRBV14 to TRBJ2-1; either TRBD1 or TRBD2 may supply D (7 bases each). There are 17 residues in the CDR3. Trimming stripped 0 bases from V and 7 bases from J, with 19 bases between. Germline V gene lookup returns CDR1 SGHDN and CDR2 FVKESK. CDR3 coding DNA: TGTGCCAGCAGCCAAGACAGGGGGGGACTCTCATGGAATGAGCAGTTCTTC. Encoded protein: CASSQDRGGLSWNEQFF.

The chain has TRBV24-1 and TRBJ1-1, with a weak D call TRBD1 (6 bases). The CDR3 covers 13 residues. From germline, CDR1 is KGHDR and CDR2 SFDVKD. The V and J ends lost 6 bases and 5 bases respectively, with 12 bases between them. CDR3 loop: CATSSTTGTEAFF. Written as DNA, the CDR3 is TGTGCCACCAGTTCCACAACAGGGACTGAAGCTTTCTTT.

This clonotype was picked up a small number of times. The V gene is TRBV7-9, the J gene TRBJ1-3; a possible D gene is TRBD1 (5 bases). Trimming took 4 bases from V and 0 from J, leaving 13 bases between them. The CDR3 is 16 amino acids. Germline V lookup: CDR1 SEHNR, CDR2 FQNEAQ (reference sequence). The chain's CDR3 is CASSSFQGISGNTIYF. CDR3 in DNA: TGTGCCAGCAGCTCCTTCCAGGGCATCTCTGGAAACACCATATATTTT.

This clonotype has more than one count but fewer than ten. The CDR3 DNA reads as TGCGCCAGCAGCTTAAGCGGGGAAACCTACGGGCAGTACTTC. Residues: CASSLSGETYGQYF. This chain uses TRBV5-1 with TRBJ2-5, with TRBD2 matching 7 bases. The V segment lost 2 bases and the J segment 11 bases; nucleotides outside the gene matches: 12. CDR3 length: 14 amino acids. Germline lookup yields CDR1 SGHRS and CDR2 YFSETQ. Variable domain in full (rest from reference TRBV5-1 and TRBJ2-5): KAGVTQTPRYLIKTRGQQVTLSCSPISGHRSVSWYQQTPGQGLQFLFEYFSETQRNKGNFPGRFSGRQFSNSRSEMNVSTLELGDSALYLCASSLSGETYGQYFGPGTRLLVL.

There are a few counts of this clonotype. This chain connects TRBV6-4 to TRBJ1-1, with a possible D match to TRBD1 (5 bases). V dropped 3 bases and J dropped 5 bases, with 16 bases sitting between them. Germline V gene sequence: CDR1 MRHNA, CDR2 SNTAGT. This CDR3 has 15 residues. The CDR3: CASSESQGYRTEAFF. The CDR3 DNA follows: TGTGCCAGCAGTGAAAGTCAGGGTTATAGGACTGAAGCTTTCTTT.

About this clonotype: At one end, the junction sequence differs from germline, possibly due to a read error. The gene calls are TRBV5-1 and TRBJ1-1; perhaps TRBD1 as D (6 bases). The CDR3 totals 15 residues. Per germline, CDR1 SGHRS and CDR2 YFSETQ. CDR3 bases: TGCGCCAGCAGCTTGGAGGCGGGACACTACACTGGAGCTTTCTTT. Translation gives CASSLEAGHYTGAFF.

The chain is built from TRBV20-1 and TRBJ2-5; tentatively, D is TRBD1 (5 bases). V lost 3 bases, J lost 5 bases, and 16 bases lay in between. This CDR3 comprises 14 residues. Germline V CDR1 and CDR2: DFQATT, SNEGSKA (reference sequence). CDR3 nucleotide sequence: TGCAGTGCTAGTACGGGTCCCAGGGTGGAGACCCAGTACTTC. Translated: CSASTGPRVETQYF.

The chain recombines TRBV20-1 with TRBJ2-5; 10 bases align to TRBD2. V trimming: 3 bases; J trimming: 1 base; junction bases outside the gene matches: 14. CDR1 and CDR2 (germline): DFQATT, SNEGSKA (reference sequence). The CDR3 has 18 residues. CDR3 DNA sequence: TGCAGTGCTAGTGGGCCCAGAGCGGGGGGGCAATCCCAAGAGACCCAGTACTTC. This encodes CSASGPRAGGQSQETQYF.

This sequence joins TRBV4-1 and TRBJ2-3; TRBD1 aligns across 8 bases. The V gene's germline CDR1 is MGHRA and CDR2 YSYEKL. V trimming: 6 bases; J trimming: 6 bases; junction bases outside the gene matches: 5. This CDR3 contains 13 residues. The CDR3 sequence is CASRGQGADTQYF. The CDR3 DNA is TGCGCCAGCAGAGGACAGGGCGCGGATACGCAGTATTTT.

V is TRBV14 and J is TRBJ2-1; TRBD2 agrees at 7 bases. Germline V lookup: CDR1 SGHDN, CDR2 FVKESK. V shed 1 base, J shed 0 bases, and the junction held 9 bases outside the gene matches. This CDR3 comprises 18 residues. Here the CDR3 reads CASSQATSPPFSYNEQFF. The CDR3 DNA reads as TGTGCCAGCAGCCAAGCGACTAGCCCCCCTTTCTCCTACAATGAGCAGTTCTTC.